A selection of T cell receptor beta chains follows, all from one sample in a study of cytomegalovirus exposure and HLA in healthy donors. Some clones are missing from TCRdb's copy, which holds only in-frame ones; the method was immunoSEQ multiplex PCR. Seen here are about 160,000 clones, around four fifths observed once, and the top ten hold less than 10%. The sample was PBMCs. Receptors were obtained from a man between 18 and 35 years old in good health and CMV-seropositive. Both conserved end residues are part of each CDR3.

>TRBV28
CASSPHRPANEKLFF
>TRBV5-1
CASSLGRQGTGANVLTF
>TRBV13
CASSLAGGQSSGNTIYF
>TRBV2
CASSPRQSIEAFF
>TRBV28
CASGTRGQGVRGYTF
>TRBV28
CATTDRFYEQYF
>TRBV5-6
CASSLARGRNEKLFF
>TRBV4-2
CASSREGNYGYTF
>TRBV20-1
CSAAAEAFF
>TRBV18
CASSPGGQSTNTQYF
>TRBV13
CASRGPQGRNEQYF
>TRBV5-6
CASSLSLREGYTF
>TRBV5-4
CASSLRPSMAGGAEQYF
>TRBV6-6
CASSLSGSNQPQHF
>TRBV6-5
CASSQNRGQNQPQHF
>TRBV6-1
CASPRLRGTEAFF
>TRBV5-4
CASSFPGLNTEAFF
>TRBV29-1
CSVKTGISYNEQFF